This T cell receptor (beta chain) comes out of a study of vaccination effects on CD4 cells after COVID-19. Study context: All study participants received two doses of BNT162b2 or mRNA-1273 vaccine. Study results and caveats: Healthy vaccinees' vaccine-induced clones included only 1 of 255 that recognized common cold coronaviruses. Pronounced clonal contraction occurred in clones induced by infection and by vaccine late after vaccination.

V was trimmed by 7 bases and J by 4 bases, leaving 10 bases between them. The CDR3 is 12 residues long. CDR1 is SGHAT, CDR2 FQNNGV, per germline. The data were produced by immunoSEQ multiplex PCR, yet TCRdb's version contains in-frame clones alone and is incomplete. The sample yields roughly 41,000 clones, about three fifths seen once. Peptide-pool stimulation followed by sequencing identified expanded antigen-specific CD4+ clonotypes in the ViraFEST assay. Culture lasted over 9 days before CD4+ T cell isolation. Each vaccine recipient was nucleocapsid antibody negative and had no prior SARS-CoV-2 infection. Cells had half their medium changed to IL-2 medium on days 3 and 7. Only one count was recorded for this clone. Its antigen is not known.

This chain links TRBV11-2 with TRBJ2-5; D remains unclear. The source was CD4+ T cells from PBMCs cultured with HCoV-OC43 spike peptides, collected before COVID-19 vaccination. Indicated subset: HCoV-OC43 spike overlapping peptide pool stimulation. This TCR derives from a human donor who received a COVID-19 vaccine. The CDR3 loop reads CASKALSETQYF. In nucleotides, the CDR3 is TGTGCCAGCAAAGCTTTATCAGAGACCCAGTACTTC.